The clone carrying this TCR beta chain was observed once. The CDR3 has 12 residues. Germline CDR1 LNHDA, CDR2 SQIVND (reference sequence). Trimming left V 7 bases short and J 3 bases short, with 9 bases between. This sample was included in a study of blood T cell repertoires in COVID-19. Across the study: Both acute and convalescent COVID-19 samples were obtained from the United States, Italy and Spain. The analysed material was cDNA or gDNA that came from T cells, B-cell-depleted T cells, or PBMCs.

Original methodology: By means of reference gene primer amplification, nucleated cell counts were estimated. Sequencing was performed with immunoSEQ multiplex PCR; in TCRdb, only in-frame clones are kept and a portion is missing. The V and J calls and the clone size are those of that table, but D and trimming were determined from the DNA. The data contain 23,000 or so clones, around 86% of them singletons. V usage is TRBV19 and J usage is TRBJ1-1, with D possibly matching TRBD1 (6 bases). The receptor's source is a woman aged 80 or older with acute or convalescent COVID-19. The specimen sequenced was peripheral blood. This CDR3 is CASNGGHTEAFF. The CDR3, as DNA: TGTGCCAGTAACGGGGGGCACACTGAAGCTTTCTTT.